This T cell receptor (beta chain) was sequenced in a study of blood T cell repertoires in COVID-19. Study as a whole: The origin of the acute and convalescent COVID-19 samples was the United States, Italy and Spain.

CDR1 is SGHNT and CDR2 is YYREEE in the germline V gene (reference sequence). This CDR3 is 15 amino acids long. Deletions cut 1 base from V and 0 bases from J, with 11 bases between. As originally analysed: Counts of nucleated cells, estimated from reference gene primer amplification, were obtained. The method was immunoSEQ multiplex PCR; TCRdb's version includes in-frame clones alone and lacks a portion of them. V and J calls plus clone size are reproduced from that table; the DNA served to infer D and trimming. The table has about 300,000 clones, approximately 86% seen once; the top ten hold 1% to 1.5%.

The sequenced sample was peripheral blood. This clonotype originated in a man in his 70s with acute or convalescent COVID-19. The V and J genes are TRBV5-4 and TRBJ2-7; no clear D gene. Here the CDR3 DNA reads TGTGCCAGCAGCTTGCCGACTCCCAGCTCCTACGAGCAGTACTTC. It yields the protein CASSLPTPSSYEQYF. Combining the CDR3 with reference TRBV5-4 and TRBJ2-7 gives the whole variable domain ETGVTQSPTHLIKTRGQQVTLRCSSQSGHNTVSWYQQALGQGPQFIFQYYREEENGRGNFPPRFSGLQFPNYSSELNVNALELDDSALYLCASSLPTPSSYEQYFGPGTRLTVT.